The present entry profiles one T cell receptor (beta chain) with its context. These data come from a study of blood T cell repertoires in COVID-19. The overall study: T cells, B-cell-depleted T cells, or PBMCs provided the cDNA or gDNA that served as material.

Per the authors' pipeline: How many nucleated cells were present was estimated from reference gene primer amplification. Sequencing used immunoSEQ multiplex PCR; TCRdb keeps in-frame clones, though not all of them. V and J calls plus clone size are reproduced from that table; the DNA served to infer D and trimming. The table has about 140,000 clones, around 80% seen once. The CDR3 runs 14 residues. Germline assignment: CDR1 LGHNA and CDR2 YSLEER. Deletions cut 0 bases from V and 1 base from J, with 6 bases between. This rearrangement joins TRBV4-3 to TRBJ1-1; D is unresolved. What was sequenced was peripheral blood. This TCR was recovered from a man in his 60s who had recovered from COVID-19. CDR3 residues: CASSQDLWNTEAFF. CDR3 nucleotides: TGCGCCAGCAGCCAAGATCTTTGGAACACTGAAGCTTTCTTT.